This T cell receptor (beta chain) was identified during a study of blood T cell repertoires in COVID-19. The overall study: Samples of COVID-19 (acute and convalescent) were obtained from the United States, Italy and Spain. The analysed material was cDNA or gDNA that came from T cells, B-cell-depleted T cells, or PBMCs.

The CDR3 spans 16 residues. The ends lost 0 bases at V and 2 bases at J; junction bases unmatched: 9. Looked up from germline, CDR1 is SQVTM and CDR2 is ANQGSEA. In the original workflow: From reference gene primer amplification, estimates of nucleated cell counts were derived. Measured with immunoSEQ multiplex PCR; TCRdb has only the in-frame clones, and not every one. From that table come the V and J calls and clone size; the DNA was used to work out D and trimming. Here the sample spans more than 200,000 clones, nearly 90% being singletons. In its sample, this clone was seen many times. This receptor was identified in a man aged 18-30 years with active or convalescent COVID-19. The V and J genes are TRBV29-1 and TRBJ2-7; 8 bases match TRBD1. Sequencing used peripheral blood. CDR3: CSVEDHGAGGTYEQYF. In nucleotides, the CDR3 is TGCAGCGTTGAAGATCACGGGGCAGGGGGCACCTACGAGCAGTACTTC.